These 14 T cell receptor beta chains originate from one sample sequenced in a study of blood T cell repertoires in COVID-19. The assay was immunoSEQ multiplex PCR, and TCRdb's table has in-frame clones only and misses some. The sample carries 200,000 to 250,000 clones, around 88% recorded once. The sequenced sample consisted of PBMCs or T cells enriched from blood (not recorded which). These TCRs come from a woman aged 45-59 years with acute COVID-19.

The rearrangement joins TRBV27 to TRBJ2-2; D may be TRBD2 (6 bases). The CDR3 covers 16 residues. The germline V gene has CDR1 MNHEY and CDR2 SMNVEV (reference sequence). The ends were cut back, 6 bases at V and 6 bases at J, with 20 bases in the middle. CDR3 sequence: CASRSAGRISAGELFF. The CDR3 DNA reads as TGTGCCAGCAGGTCGGCGGGGCGGATATCGGCCGGGGAGCTGTTTTTT.

This clone has more than one count but fewer than ten. This sequence joins TRBV7-9 and TRBJ2-7, with D maybe TRBD2 (5 bases). Trimming removed 3 bases from V and 1 base from J, with 7 bases in between. The CDR3 length is 13 residues. The germline gives CDR1 SEHNR, CDR2 FQNEAQ (reference sequence). The CDR3 coding sequence is TGTGCCAGCAGCTTTGGGAGTTCCTACGAGCAGTACTTC. Amino acids: CASSFGSSYEQYF.

CDR3 sequence reads: CASARDRIAGRYEQYF. Here the CDR3 DNA reads TGTGCCAGTGCCCGGGACAGAATAGCGGGACGGTACGAGCAGTACTTC. This sequence joins TRBV2 and TRBJ2-7; tentative D call: TRBD2 (8 bases). The CDR3 is 16 residues long. Germline V gene lookup returns CDR1 SNHLY and CDR2 FYNNEI. V gave up 9 bases and J gave up 4 bases, with 25 bases separating them.

The V call is TRBV9, the J call TRBJ2-7; 9 bases line up with TRBD1. The trim removed 3 bases at V and 3 bases at J, leaving 7 bases unmatched. Germline V CDR1 and CDR2: SGDLS, YYNGEE. The CDR3 extends over 15 amino acids. This CDR3 reads CASSATGTGIYEQYF. The CDR3, as DNA: TGTGCCAGCAGCGCCACCGGGACAGGGATCTACGAGCAGTACTTC. The variable domain in full, with the rest retrieved from reference TRBV9 and TRBJ2-7, is DSGVTQTPKHLITATGQRVTLRCSPRSGDLSVYWYQQSLDQGLQFLIQYYNGEERAKGNILERFSAQQFPDLHSELNLSSLELGDSALYFCASSATGTGIYEQYFGPGTRLTVT.

The chain's CDR3 is CASSQTRTGTGNNEQFF. The CDR3 DNA reads as TGCGCCAGCAGCCAAACTCGAACCGGGACAGGGAACAATGAGCAGTTCTTC. V gene TRBV4-1 combines with J gene TRBJ2-1, with 9 bases fitting TRBD1. In germline, CDR1 is MGHRA, CDR2 YSYEKL. The CDR3 runs 17 residues. The V segment lost 2 bases and the J segment 5 bases; nucleotides outside the gene matches: 10.

J is TRBJ2-7 and V is TRBV6-5; D is unclear. Germline V gives CDR1 MNHEY, CDR2 SVGAGI. The germline V and J ends were trimmed by 10 bases and 5 bases, with 18 bases remaining between them. The CDR3 has 13 residues. The CDR3 protein is CATLGILSDEQYF. DNA of the CDR3: TGTGCCACCTTGGGCATCCTTTCCGACGAGCAGTACTTC.

The chain joins TRBV28 to TRBJ1-4; the D is unclear. The CDR3 consists of 15 residues. Trimming pared 5 bases from V and 8 bases from J, leaving 18 bases between. The germline V gene has CDR1 MDHEN and CDR2 SYDVKM. The DNA for the CDR3 is TGTGCCAGCAGTCCAACAATAGCCATCCGCGAAAAACTGTTTTTT. As protein: CASSPTIAIREKLFF.

Regarding this clone: The sample holds other DNA sequences that translate to the same CDR3. The chain recombines TRBV18 with TRBJ2-7, with a weak D call TRBD1 (5 bases). V lost 2 bases, J lost 4 bases, and 9 bases lay in between. This CDR3 contains 13 residues. Germline V gives CDR1 KGHSH, CDR2 LQKENI. CDR3 sequence reads: CASSPTGAYEQYF. The CDR3 DNA reads TGTGCCAGCTCACCAACAGGAGCATACGAGCAGTACTTC.

This clone was recorded once. The V and J genes are TRBV12-3 or TRBV12-4 and TRBJ1-6; TRBD1 aligns across 7 bases. With V trimmed by 5 bases and J by 9 bases, 1 base remained unmatched. The CDR3 loop spans 12 amino acids. The CDR3 DNA sequence: TGTGCCAGCAGTAGACAGGGTTCACCCCTCCACTTT. As protein: CASSRQGSPLHF.

The DNA of the CDR3 is TGCGCCAGCAGCTTTGGACAGGGGAAAAACATTCAGTACTTC. Protein sequence: CASSFGQGKNIQYF. This rearrangement joins TRBV5-1 to TRBJ2-4, with 9 bases that match TRBD1. This CDR3 has 14 amino acids. CDR1 is SGHRS, CDR2 YFSETQ, per germline. V gave up 2 bases and J gave up 4 bases; unmatched junction bases: 1.

The table lists this clone with a count of one. V and J are TRBV28 and TRBJ2-3; 10 bases match TRBD2. After removal of 3 bases from V and 2 bases from J, the junction contained 5 bases not matched to a gene. There are 16 residues in the CDR3. Germline V lookup: CDR1 MDHEN, CDR2 SYDVKM. CDR3 amino acids: CASSFASGSPTDTQYF. CDR3 DNA: TGTGCCAGCAGTTTTGCTAGCGGGAGTCCCACAGATACGCAGTATTTT. The entire variable domain, with the rest obtained from reference TRBV28 and TRBJ2-3, is as follows: DVKVTQSSRYLVKRTGEKVFLECVQDMDHENMFWYRQDPGLGLRLIYFSYDVKMKEKGDIPEGYSVSREKKERFSLILESASTNQTSMYLCASSFASGSPTDTQYFGPGTRLTVL.

This chain joins TRBV28 and TRBJ2-5, with D perhaps TRBD1 (5 bases). The germline CDR1 and CDR2 sequences are MDHEN and SYDVKM. This CDR3 has 16 amino acids. Deletions cut 3 bases from V and 5 bases from J, with 19 bases between. The CDR3 DNA reads as TGTGCCAGCAGTTTCATTCCTCAGGGCGCCCTGGAGACCCAGTACTTC. Residues: CASSFIPQGALETQYF.

The chain joins TRBV7-2 to TRBJ1-2; no clear D. Germline V gives CDR1 SGHTA, CDR2 FQGNSA. This CDR3 has 16 amino acids. Trimming removed 1 base at V and 4 bases at J, with 16 bases between. The CDR3 DNA reads as TGTGCCAGCAGCTTAGTCCTTCAGGAAGAACTCTATGGCTACACCTTC. Encoded protein: CASSLVLQEELYGYTF. The full variable domain, its missing parts supplied by reference TRBV7-2 and TRBJ1-2, is GAGVSQSPSNKVTEKGKDVELRCDPISGHTALYWYRQSLGQGLEFLIYFQGNSAPDKSGLPSDRFSAERTGGSVSTLTIQRTQQEDSAVYLCASSLVLQEELYGYTFGSGTRLTVV.

For this clone: The junction differs from germline at one of its ends, possibly a read error. J is TRBJ1-1 and V is TRBV28; 12 positions match TRBD1. Germline V gene lookup returns CDR1 MDHEN and CDR2 SYDVKM. The CDR3 sequence is 16 residues long. This CDR3 is CASRFRDRGRRTEAFF. The CDR3 nucleotides read TGTGCCAGCCGTTTCCGGGACAGGGGGCGCCGGACTGAAGCTTTCTTT.